The rows below give T cell receptor beta chains drawn from one sample of a study of cytomegalovirus exposure and HLA in healthy donors. TCRdb's copy holds only in-frame clones and misses some; the assay was immunoSEQ multiplex PCR. Here the sample spans tens of thousands of clones, 63% being singletons. The sample taken for sequencing was PBMCs. The receptors stem from a woman between 35 and 50 years old in good health and CMV-seropositive. Each CDR3 is given with its conserved first and last residue. D genes are given only for firm matches. A row's size may be missing; if present it is once, few, many or a size class.

>TRBJ2-1|TRBV5-1|TRBD2|NA
CASSPRLAGTNEQFF
TGCGCCAGCAGCCCTAGACTAGCGGGAACCAATGAGCAGTTCTTC
>TRBJ1-5|TRBV28|NA|few
CASRTLSNGQPQHF
TGTGCCAGCAGGACATTAAGCAATGGTCAGCCCCAGCATTTT
>TRBJ1-2|TRBV2|NA|NA
CASSLDSYGYTF
TGTGCCAGCAGCCTTGACAGCTATGGCTACACCTTC
>TRBJ2-2|TRBV5-4|TRBD2|NA
CASSWWLAGNTGELFF
TGTGCCAGCAGCTGGTGGTTAGCGGGAAACACCGGGGAGCTGTTTTTT
>TRBJ1-1|TRBV9|TRBD1|NA
CASSVQGVNTEAFF
TGTGCCAGCAGCGTACAGGGGGTGAACACTGAAGCTTTCTTT
>TRBJ1-5|TRBV6-6|NA|NA
CASSYGGDLSNQPQHF
TGTGCCAGCAGTTACGGCGGGGACCTTAGCAATCAGCCCCAGCATTTT
>TRBJ2-2|TRBV9|NA|NA
CASSSPELITGELFF
TGTGCCAGCAGCTCCCCCGAGTTAATCACCGGGGAGCTGTTTTTT
>TRBJ2-7|TRBV27|TRBD2|NA
CASSFVGGLAGYEQYF
TGTGCCAGCAGTTTCGTCGGTGGACTAGCGGGCTACGAGCAGTACTTC
>TRBJ1-2|TRBV5-6|TRBD1|NA
CASSLGDRENYGYTF
TGTGCCAGCAGCTTAGGGGACAGGGAGAACTATGGCTACACCTTC
>TRBJ2-1|TRBV7-9|NA|NA
CASSESGPTWFF
TGTGCCAGCAGCGAGAGCGGACCTACGTGGTTCTTC
>TRBJ1-2|TRBV6-1|NA|NA
CASSEFLACGYTF
TGTGCCAGCAGTGAATTCTTGGCCTGTGGCTACACCTTC
>TRBJ2-2|TRBV19|NA|NA
CASSSRRNTGELFF
TGTGCCAGTAGCAGTCGCCGGAACACCGGGGAGCTGTTTTTT
>TRBJ1-2|TRBV5-1|NA|few
CASSLVLFSYGYTF
TGCGCCAGCAGCTTGGTCCTTTTTTCCTATGGCTACACCTTC
>TRBJ2-7|TRBV4-1|NA|few
CASSQVGTSTYEQYF
TGCGCCAGCAGCCAAGTCGGGACATCTACCTACGAGCAGTACTTC
>TRBJ2-3|TRBV4-3|NA|few
CASSPRGGTTTTDTQYF
TGCGCCAGCAGCCCGAGGGGGGGGACTACCACCACAGATACGCAGTATTTT
>TRBJ2-7|TRBV6-6|TRBD1|NA
CASSYGQGAFEQYF
TGTGCCAGCAGTTACGGGCAGGGGGCTTTTGAGCAGTACTTC
>TRBJ2-5|TRBV28|NA|NA
CAIQRPSSTETQYF
TGTGCCATCCAACGTCCCTCTAGTACCGAGACCCAGTACTTC
>TRBJ1-5|TRBV19|TRBD1|NA
CASSGTGDQPQHF
TGTGCCAGTAGTGGTACAGGGGATCAGCCCCAGCATTTT
>TRBJ1-2|TRBV28|NA|NA
CASGGQNYGYTF
TGTGCCAGCGGTGGACAGAACTATGGCTACACCTTC
>TRBJ2-7|TRBV7-2|TRBD1|NA
CASSSAGGPYEQYF
TGTGCCAGCAGTTCCGCAGGGGGACCCTACGAGCAGTACTTC
>TRBJ2-2|TRBV27|NA|NA
CASNLVAQNTGELFF
TGTGCCAGCAACCTGGTAGCGCAGAACACCGGGGAGCTGTTTTTT
>TRBJ1-2|TRBV2|TRBD1|NA
CASRGGTGDYGYTF
TGTGCCAGCAGGGGGGGGACAGGGGACTATGGCTACACCTTC
>TRBJ2-3|TRBV30|NA|few
CAWSESSPTDTQYF
TGTGCCTGGAGTGAAAGTAGTCCCACAGATACGCAGTATTTT
>TRBJ1-2|TRBV15|NA|few
CATSREPYGYTF
TGTGCCACCAGCCGGGAGCCCTATGGCTACACCTTC
>TRBJ2-7|TRBV4-3|TRBD1|NA
CASSQRTGSDEQYF
TGCGCCAGCAGCCAGCGGACAGGGTCGGACGAGCAGTACTTC